This passage covers 18 T cell receptor beta chains from one sample sequenced in a study of read filtering for tumor transcriptome and immune sequencing. The library was built from 400 to 500 ng RNA with molecular barcoded adaptors for alpha/delta and beta/gamma chains. One entry per CDR3 protein results from TCRdb running MiXCR on the reads. Counted here are about 86,000 distinct CDR3 sequences, roughly an eighth occurring once; the ten biggest clones make up about 15%. Sequenced material: a population of CD138-negative cells sorted from bone marrow. The receptors shown here come from a donor over 35 with multiple myeloma.

The V call is TRBV27, the J call TRBJ2-2, with TRBD1 identical over 9 bases. The V gene end was trimmed by 5 bases and the J gene end by 5 bases; junction bases not matched to a gene: 3. The length of the CDR3 is 14 residues. The germline V gene encodes CDR1 MNHEY and CDR2 SMNVEV (reference sequence). The CDR3 is CASSHGQGTGELFF. CDR3 coding DNA: TGTGCCAGCAGTCACGGACAGGGGACCGGGGAGCTGTTTTTT.

This clonotype was seen a single time. A much larger clone lies one base from this, so it may be a read error. The chain has TRBV20-1 and TRBJ1-1, with D tentatively TRBD1 (5 bases). The CDR3 sequence is 17 residues long. With 4 bases removed from V and 1 base from J, the gap between germline ends came to 22 bases. Germline assignment: CDR1 DFQATT and CDR2 SNEGSKA (reference sequence). As DNA, the CDR3 is TGCAGTGCTACAGGTCAGGGCAGGTCCTTACCGAACACTGAAGCTTTCTTT. It encodes CSATGQGRSLPNTEAFF.

This clonotype was found many times. The chain couples TRBV5-1 to TRBJ1-1; TRBD1 is a possible D gene (5 bases). The CDR3 consists of 13 residues. V was shortened by 4 bases and J by 8 bases, with 15 bases between the two germline ends. The germline CDR1 and CDR2 sequences are SGHRS and YFSETQ. CDR3 amino acids: CASSTQEGREAFF. The CDR3 bases are TGCGCCAGCAGCACCCAAGAGGGACGCGAAGCTTTCTTT.

In its sample, this clonotype was seen a few times. CDR3 loop: CASSSGTVYQETQYF. For the CDR3, the DNA is TGTGCCAGCAGTTCCGGGACTGTGTACCAAGAGACCCAGTACTTC. The J gene is TRBJ2-5, the V gene TRBV2; possible D gene TRBD2, 6 bases. Germline V gives CDR1 SNHLY, CDR2 FYNNEI. The CDR3 is 15 amino acids. V was cut by 5 bases and J by 0 bases, with 13 bases left in between.

This chain joins TRBV6-5 and TRBJ2-1, with 7 bases that match TRBD1. The J segment lost 2 bases and the V segment lost 8 bases, leaving 6 bases of the junction unmatched. Germline CDR1 is MNHEY and CDR2 is SVGAGI. The CDR3 contains 14 residues. CDR3 residues: CASRRQGTYNEQFF. CDR3 bases: TGTGCCAGCCGAAGACAGGGAACCTACAATGAGCAGTTCTTC.

This clonotype was observed at least ten times. The gene calls are TRBV28 and TRBJ2-7, with a tentative D call TRBD2 (5 bases). Germline V gene data show CDR1 as MDHEN and CDR2 as SYDVKM. The CDR3 runs to 13 residues. Trimming removed 6 bases at V and 2 bases at J, with 11 bases between. The DNA for the CDR3 is TGTGCCAGCAGCCTATCCGGGACCTACGAGCAGTACTTC. Its translation: CASSLSGTYEQYF.

The J gene is TRBJ2-7, the V gene TRBV7-9; 12 nucleotides align to TRBD2. The CDR3 length is 15 residues. In germline, CDR1 is SEHNR, CDR2 FQNEAQ (reference sequence). Unmatched junction bases numbered 4, after V lost 5 bases and J lost 2 bases. The CDR3 here is CASSPPSGRAYEQYF. For the CDR3, the DNA is TGTGCCAGCAGCCCCCCTAGCGGGAGGGCCTACGAGCAGTACTTC.

This clonotype has more than one count but fewer than ten. The chain couples TRBV15 to TRBJ2-5, with TRBD1 as a possible D gene (5 bases). The germline CDR1 and CDR2 sequences are LNHNV and YYDKDF (reference sequence). This CDR3 is built from 15 residues. The V end lost 0 bases, the J end lost 2 bases, and 10 bases lay between the germline ends. CDR3 loop: CATSREQGGQETQYF. The CDR3 DNA follows: TGTGCCACCAGCAGAGAGCAGGGTGGACAAGAGACCCAGTACTTC.

A note on this clonotype: A read error may be the cause here, since a much bigger clone is one base away. This sequence joins TRBV18 and TRBJ2-5, with 8 positions matching TRBD1. CDR3 length: 13 residues. V dropped 7 bases and J dropped 5; count of bases not matched to a gene: 6. The germline V gene has CDR1 KGHSH and CDR2 LQKENI. CDR3 sequence (DNA): TGTGCCAGCTTACAGGACAGGGCGGAGACCCAGTACTTC. The encoded protein is CASLQDRAETQYF. Full variable domain (remainder filled in from reference TRBV18 and TRBJ2-5): NAGVMQNPRHLVRRRGQEARLRCSPMKGHSHVYWYRQLPEEGLKFMVYLQKENIIDESGMPKERFSAEFPKEGPSILRIQQVVRGDSAAYFCASLQDRAETQYFGPGTRLLVL.

This clonotype was found a few times. This rearrangement joins TRBV7-3 to TRBJ2-5; 9 positions match TRBD2. J gave up 7 bases and V 6 bases, and 3 bases lay outside the gene matches. Germline V lookup: CDR1 SGHTA, CDR2 FQGTGA. The CDR3 has 12 amino acids. The CDR3 spells CASRGLAGTQYF. The CDR3 nucleotides are TGTGCCAGCAGGGGACTAGCAGGGACCCAGTACTTC. The whole variable domain, remainder taken from reference TRBV7-3 and TRBJ2-5, is GAGVSQTPSNKVTEKGKYVELRCDPISGHTALYWYRQSLGQGPEFLIYFQGTGAADDSGLPNDRFFAVRPEGSVSTLKIQRTERGDSAVYLCASRGLAGTQYFGPGTRLLVL.

Many counts were recorded for this clonotype. The chain has TRBV27 and TRBJ2-7; the D call may be TRBD1 or TRBD2 (5 bases each). The CDR3 runs 17 residues. From germline, CDR1 is MNHEY and CDR2 SMNVEV (reference sequence). Trimming left V 0 bases short and J 3 bases short, with 18 bases between. The DNA for the CDR3 is TGTGCCAGCAGTTTATCGGCACTGAGGGGAATTGTCTACGAGCAGTACTTC. As protein: CASSLSALRGIVYEQYF.

As regards this clonotype: This may stem from a read error, because a much larger clone lies one nucleotide away. The conserved final phenylalanine or tryptophan is absent from the CDR3, which likely points to a read error. The chain has TRBV7-8 and TRBJ1-2, with D unclear. V lost 3 bases to trimming and J lost 4 bases, with 9 bases between them. Looked up from germline, CDR1 is SGHVS and CDR2 is FQNEAQ. The CDR3 consists of 13 residues. The CDR3 loop reads CASSFLTAYGYTI. CDR3 DNA: TGTGCCAGCAGCTTCTTGACGGCCTATGGCTACACCATC.

There are many counts of this clonotype. The rearrangement links TRBV14 to TRBJ1-1; D not certain. Germline V gives CDR1 SGHDN, CDR2 FVKESK. The germline V and J ends were trimmed by 3 bases and 1 base, with 15 bases remaining between them. The CDR3 spans 16 residues. The CDR3 region has the DNA TGTGCCAGCAGCCACCTAGGACCCGGGAGGAACACTGAAGCTTTCTTT. Translated: CASSHLGPGRNTEAFF.

This clonotype occurred many times. The rearrangement uses TRBV28 and TRBJ2-3; perhaps D is TRBD1 or TRBD2 (6 bases each). CDR3 length equals 19 residues. Germline V lookup: CDR1 MDHEN, CDR2 SYDVKM. V was pared by 4 bases and J by 2 bases, with 25 bases between. The DNA for the CDR3 is TGTGCCAGCAGTTCTCCGTATCCTTTACAGGGACTGGACACAGATACGCAGTATTTT. It is translated as CASSSPYPLQGLDTDTQYF.

There are many counts of this clonotype. The CDR3 DNA reads as TGCAGCAGCGGACAGGATTACACAGATACGCAGTATTTT. This gives the protein CSSGQDYTDTQYF. The rearrangement uses TRBV29-1 and TRBJ2-3, with 7 bases that match TRBD1. Germline loops: CDR1 SQVTM, CDR2 ANQGSEA. V gave up 8 bases and J gave up 2 bases; unmatched junction bases: 7. This CDR3 is built from 13 residues.

This clonotype was seen repeatedly, ten times or more. The chain carries TRBV2 and TRBJ1-1; TRBD1 aligns across 7 bases. V was clipped by 6 bases and J by 11 bases; unmatched bases: 12. There are 13 residues in the CDR3. Germline values: CDR1 SNHLY, CDR2 FYNNEI. CDR3 DNA sequence: TGTGCCAGCAGGTACAGACAGGGAGGAGAGGCTTTCTTT. Translating it yields CASRYRQGGEAFF.

This clonotype was seen only a few times. J is TRBJ1-5 and V is TRBV20-1; D gene ambiguous. Germline V gives CDR1 DFQATT, CDR2 SNEGSKA (reference sequence). V was cut by 0 bases and J by 3 bases, with 18 bases left in between. The CDR3 totals 17 residues. The CDR3 DNA reads as TGCAGTGCTAGAGATCGTGTCCGAGGGCCTAACAATCAGCCCCAGCATTTT. This translates into CSARDRVRGPNNQPQHF.

Ten or more counts support this clonotype. The genes are TRBV5-1 and TRBJ2-5; D perhaps matches TRBD2 (6 bases). CDR1 and CDR2 from the germline V gene are SGHRS and YFSETQ. The CDR3 is 13 residues long. Trimming pared 0 bases from V and 5 bases from J, leaving 8 bases between. CDR3 protein: CASSLDGGETQYF. CDR3 nucleotides: TGCGCCAGCAGCTTGGATGGAGGGGAGACCCAGTACTTC.